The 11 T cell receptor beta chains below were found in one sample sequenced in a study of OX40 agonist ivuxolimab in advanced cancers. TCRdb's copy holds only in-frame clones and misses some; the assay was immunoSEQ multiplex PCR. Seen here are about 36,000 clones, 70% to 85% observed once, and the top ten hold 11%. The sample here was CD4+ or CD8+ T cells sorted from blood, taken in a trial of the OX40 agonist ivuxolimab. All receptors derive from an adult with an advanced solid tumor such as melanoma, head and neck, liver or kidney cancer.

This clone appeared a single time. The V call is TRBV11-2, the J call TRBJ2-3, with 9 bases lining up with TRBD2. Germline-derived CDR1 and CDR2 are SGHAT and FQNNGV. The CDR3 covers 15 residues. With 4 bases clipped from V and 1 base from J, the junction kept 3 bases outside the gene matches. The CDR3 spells CASSSLAGGTDTQYF. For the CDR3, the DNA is TGTGCCAGCAGCTCCTTAGCGGGGGGCACAGATACGCAGTATTTT.

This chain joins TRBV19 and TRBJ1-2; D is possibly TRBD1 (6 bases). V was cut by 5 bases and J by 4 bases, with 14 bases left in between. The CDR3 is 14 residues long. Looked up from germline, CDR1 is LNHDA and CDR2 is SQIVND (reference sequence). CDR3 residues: CASSSLGTSYGYTF. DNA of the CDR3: TGTGCCAGTAGTTCCCTGGGGACATCCTATGGCTACACCTTC.

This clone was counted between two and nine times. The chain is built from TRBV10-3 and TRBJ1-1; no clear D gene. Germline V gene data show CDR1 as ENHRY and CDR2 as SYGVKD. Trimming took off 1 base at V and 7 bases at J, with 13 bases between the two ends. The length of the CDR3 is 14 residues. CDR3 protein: CAISEFVGGDEAFF. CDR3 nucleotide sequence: TGTGCCATCAGTGAGTTTGTGGGCGGCGATGAAGCTTTCTTT.

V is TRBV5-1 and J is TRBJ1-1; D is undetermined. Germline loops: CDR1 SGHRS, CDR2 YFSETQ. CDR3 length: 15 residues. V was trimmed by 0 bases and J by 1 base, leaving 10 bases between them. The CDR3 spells CASSLGQATNTEAFF. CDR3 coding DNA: TGCGCCAGCAGCTTGGGCCAGGCAACGAACACTGAAGCTTTCTTT.

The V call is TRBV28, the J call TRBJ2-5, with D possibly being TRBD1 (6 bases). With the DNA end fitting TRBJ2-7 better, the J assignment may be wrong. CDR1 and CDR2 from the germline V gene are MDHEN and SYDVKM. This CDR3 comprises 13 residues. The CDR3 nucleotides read TGTGCCAGCAGTCCCCGGACAGAATACGAGCAGTACTTC. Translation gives CASSPRTEYEQYF.

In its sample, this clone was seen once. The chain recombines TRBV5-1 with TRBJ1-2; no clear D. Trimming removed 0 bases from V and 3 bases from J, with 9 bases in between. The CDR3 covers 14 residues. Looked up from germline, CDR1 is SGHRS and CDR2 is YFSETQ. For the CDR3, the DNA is TGCGCCAGCAGCTTGGGCCGGGCGGACTATGGCTACACCTTC. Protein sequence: CASSLGRADYGYTF.

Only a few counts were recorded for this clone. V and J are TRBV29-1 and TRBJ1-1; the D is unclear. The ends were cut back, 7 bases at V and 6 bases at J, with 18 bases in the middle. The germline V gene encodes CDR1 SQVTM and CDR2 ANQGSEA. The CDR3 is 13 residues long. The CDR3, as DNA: TGCAGCGCATTGTATCGTTTTGGGGCTGAAGCTTTCTTT. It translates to CSALYRFGAEAFF.

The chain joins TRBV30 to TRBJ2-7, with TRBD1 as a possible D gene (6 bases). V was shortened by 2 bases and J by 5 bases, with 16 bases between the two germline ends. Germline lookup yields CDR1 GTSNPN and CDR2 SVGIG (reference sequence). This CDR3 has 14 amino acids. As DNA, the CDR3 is TGTGCCTGGAGTTATGGTGGGACAAAGGACGAGCAGTACTTC. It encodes CAWSYGGTKDEQYF.

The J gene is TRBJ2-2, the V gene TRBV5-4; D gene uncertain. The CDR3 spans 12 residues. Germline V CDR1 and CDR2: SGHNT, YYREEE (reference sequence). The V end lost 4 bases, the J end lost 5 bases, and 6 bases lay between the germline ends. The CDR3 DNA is TGTGCCAGCAGCGCCGTAACCGGGGAGCTGTTTTTT. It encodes CASSAVTGELFF.

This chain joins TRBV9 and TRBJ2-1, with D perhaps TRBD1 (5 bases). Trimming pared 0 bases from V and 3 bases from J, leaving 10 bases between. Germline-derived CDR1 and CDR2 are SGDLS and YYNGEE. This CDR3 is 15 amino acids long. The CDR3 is CASSVEGWGYNEQFF. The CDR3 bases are TGTGCCAGCAGCGTAGAGGGGTGGGGCTACAATGAGCAGTTCTTC.

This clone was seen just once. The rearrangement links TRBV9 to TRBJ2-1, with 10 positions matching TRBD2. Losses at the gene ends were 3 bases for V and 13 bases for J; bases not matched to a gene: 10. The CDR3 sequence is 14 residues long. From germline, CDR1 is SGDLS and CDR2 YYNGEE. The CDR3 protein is CASSDEGLALHQFF. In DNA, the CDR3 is TGTGCCAGCAGCGACGAGGGACTAGCGTTACATCAGTTCTTC.